Given below is one T cell receptor beta chain in context. Its antigen is not known. This sample is drawn from a study of cytomegalovirus exposure and HLA in healthy donors. Study-level points and caveats: Association of around 17,000 TCR beta sequences with HLA alleles was found at 0.05 false discovery rate in a later analysis. In an earlier analysis, productive rearrangement rates for most beta V segments clustered near 90% or 30%.

In the PCR, 60 Vbeta and 13 Jbeta primers were used. Sequenced by immunoSEQ multiplex PCR; TCRdb stores in-frame clones only, minus some. The sample shows around 100,000 clones, around 77% of them seen only once. This CDR3 is 13 amino acids long. J was trimmed by 6 bases and V by 8 bases; bases with no gene match: 8. CDR1 is MNHEY, CDR2 SVGAGI, per germline. Material: PBMCs. This receptor was identified in a man aged 25-45 years in good health and CMV-seronegative. This rearrangement joins TRBV6-5 to TRBJ2-3; 7 bases match TRBD1. DNA for the CDR3: TGTGCCAGCCGAAACGGCAGGGGGGATACGCAGTATTTT. It translates to CASRNGRGDTQYF.